A single sample gave rise to the 32 T cell receptor beta chains below, sequenced in a study of cytomegalovirus exposure and HLA in healthy donors. Primers for the PCR totalled 60 Vbeta and 13 Jbeta. The assay was immunoSEQ multiplex PCR, and TCRdb's table has in-frame clones only and misses some. This sample has over 150,000 clones; 75% to 85% occur once, and the top ten carry roughly 7.5%. Sequencing was done on a sample of PBMCs. Receptor source: a male donor in good health and CMV-seropositive.

The rearrangement links TRBV27 to TRBJ2-2; perhaps TRBD1 as D (6 bases). This CDR3 has 16 amino acids. V shed 3 bases and J shed 2 bases, with 13 bases lying between them. From germline, CDR1 is MNHEY and CDR2 SMNVEV (reference sequence). CDR3 nucleotide sequence: TGTGCCAGCAGTTTGTCAGGGGAAGTAAACACCGGGGAGCTGTTTTTT. This translates into CASSLSGEVNTGELFF.

The CDR3 loop is CASSALYVLGGKNTEAFF. CDR3 DNA sequence: TGTGCCAGTAGCGCCCTTTATGTGCTGGGGGGAAAGAACACTGAAGCTTTCTTT. V is TRBV19 and J is TRBJ1-1; the D gene is possibly TRBD1 (5 bases). The CDR3 loop spans 18 amino acids. Germline loops: CDR1 LNHDA, CDR2 SQIVND (reference sequence). V dropped 6 bases and J dropped 1 base, with 24 bases sitting between them.

V and J are TRBV6-5 and TRBJ1-1, with D perhaps matching TRBD1 (5 bases). Germline CDR1 and CDR2: MNHEY and SVGAGI. V dropped 5 bases and J dropped 2 bases, with 15 bases sitting between them. This CDR3 is 15 amino acids long. The CDR3 spells CASSRDRRGNTEAFF. As DNA, the CDR3 is TGTGCCAGCAGTCGCGACAGAAGAGGCAACACTGAAGCTTTCTTT.

The V and J genes are TRBV7-9 and TRBJ2-3; the match to TRBD2 covers 10 bases. The trim removed 6 bases at V and 2 bases at J, leaving 5 bases unmatched. The CDR3 loop spans 15 amino acids. The germline V gene encodes CDR1 SEHNR and CDR2 FQNEAQ (reference sequence). CDR3 coding DNA: TGTGCCAGCAGGTCCGGGACTAGCGTCACAGATACGCAGTATTTT. Its translation: CASRSGTSVTDTQYF.

This chain links TRBV5-1 with TRBJ1-5; D possibly corresponds to TRBD1 (6 bases). Germline V gives CDR1 SGHRS, CDR2 YFSETQ. V gave up 4 bases and J gave up 9 bases, with 20 bases separating them. The CDR3 contains 15 residues. The CDR3 DNA sequence: TGCGCCAGCAGCGTCATCGGGACAAGGCCACGGCCCCAGCATTTT. Translating it yields CASSVIGTRPRPQHF.

J is TRBJ2-2 and V is TRBV7-9, with TRBD1 as a possible D gene (5 bases). Germline V gene lookup returns CDR1 SEHNR and CDR2 FQNEAQ (reference sequence). This CDR3 comprises 16 residues. V was trimmed by 5 bases and J by 5 bases, leaving 18 bases between them. CDR3 protein: CASSPRPATDTGELFF. The CDR3 bases are TGTGCCAGCAGCCCCCGACCGGCGACAGATACCGGGGAGCTGTTTTTT.

V usage is TRBV19 and J usage is TRBJ2-3; TRBD2 agrees at 7 bases. J lost 9 bases, V lost 1 base, and 4 bases had no gene match. Germline V gives CDR1 LNHDA, CDR2 SQIVND (reference sequence). The CDR3 loop spans 13 amino acids. CDR3 sequence (DNA): TGTGCCAGTAGTATAGCGGCGGGGGACACGCAGTATTTT. This gives the protein CASSIAAGDTQYF.

The chain has TRBV7-8 and TRBJ2-7; tentatively, D is TRBD2 (7 bases). The ends were cut back, 1 base at V and 7 bases at J, with 14 bases in the middle. There are 14 residues in the CDR3. Germline V gives CDR1 SGHVS, CDR2 FQNEAQ. Here the CDR3 reads CASSLVGGLREQYF. The DNA for the CDR3 is TGTGCCAGCAGCTTAGTGGGGGGGCTGCGAGAGCAGTACTTC.

The chain joins TRBV7-2 to TRBJ2-7; 8 bases fit TRBD2. CDR1 is SGHTA, CDR2 FQGNSA, per germline. The CDR3 length is 14 residues. With V trimmed by 0 bases and J by 4 bases, 2 bases remained unmatched. The CDR3 region has the DNA TGTGCCAGCAGCTTAGCCAGCGGGGGATACGAGCAGTACTTC. Protein sequence: CASSLASGGYEQYF.

This clone has a handful of counts. The chain links TRBV27 to TRBJ2-2; unclear D gene. Germline loops: CDR1 MNHEY, CDR2 SMNVEV (reference sequence). Trimming left V 0 bases short and J 4 bases short, with 3 bases between. The CDR3 consists of 13 residues. The CDR3 reads CASSLSSTGELFF. As DNA, the CDR3 is TGTGCCAGCAGTTTATCGAGCACCGGGGAGCTGTTTTTT.

The V gene is TRBV5-1, the J gene TRBJ2-6; D call uncertain. Germline CDR1 and CDR2: SGHRS and YFSETQ. The CDR3 extends over 14 amino acids. Trimming pared 4 bases from V and 0 bases from J, leaving 5 bases between. In nucleotides, the CDR3 is TGCGCCAGCAGCGGAGACTCTGGGGCCAACGTCCTGACTTTC. Translation: CASSGDSGANVLTF.

The chain uses TRBV2 and TRBJ1-2; TRBD1 aligns across 8 bases. Germline-derived CDR1 and CDR2 are SNHLY and FYNNEI. There are 15 residues in the CDR3. V lost 4 bases and J lost 4; bases outside the gene matches: 8. The CDR3 reads CASSAYRGGIYGYTF. CDR3 nucleotides: TGTGCCAGCAGTGCTTACAGGGGGGGGATCTATGGCTACACCTTC. Full variable domain (remainder filled in from reference TRBV2 and TRBJ1-2): EPEVTQTPSHQVTQMGQEVILRCVPISNHLYFYWYRQILGQKVEFLVSFYNNEISEKSEIFDDQFSVERPDGSNFTLKIRSTKLEDSAMYFCASSAYRGGIYGYTFGSGTRLTVV.

This clone was seen a handful of times. J is TRBJ1-1 and V is TRBV6-6; the match to TRBD1 covers 11 bases. CDR3 length equals 15 residues. Per germline, CDR1 MNHNY and CDR2 SVGAGI (reference sequence). J lost 5 bases, V lost 6 bases, and 8 bases had no gene match. As DNA, the CDR3 is TGTGCCAGCAGAGGACAGGGGGCTTTCGGGACTGAAGCTTTCTTT. Its protein is CASRGQGAFGTEAFF.

The chain couples TRBV27 to TRBJ2-1; a possible D gene is TRBD2 (5 bases). The CDR3 spans 15 residues. The V end lost 5 bases, the J end lost 2 bases, and 13 bases lay between the germline ends. From germline, CDR1 is MNHEY and CDR2 SMNVEV (reference sequence). CDR3 region: CASSRSGTTYNEQFF. The CDR3 nucleotides are TGTGCCAGCAGTAGAAGCGGAACTACCTACAATGAGCAGTTCTTC.

This clone has just a few counts. The chain couples TRBV5-6 to TRBJ1-1; TRBD1 is a possible D gene (6 bases). Germline CDR1 reads SGHDT; CDR2 reads YYEEEE. V was trimmed by 3 bases and J by 0 bases, leaving 18 bases between them. The CDR3 length is 17 residues. CDR3 DNA: TGTGCCAGCAGCTCGCACAGGGAGTTGGTGGTGAACACTGAAGCTTTCTTT. Its protein is CASSSHRELVVNTEAFF. Together with reference TRBV5-6 and TRBJ1-1, the CDR3 gives the full variable domain: DAGVTQSPTHLIKTRGQQVTLRCSPKSGHDTVSWYQQALGQGPQFIFQYYEEEERQRGNFPDRFSGHQFPNYSSELNVNALLLGDSALYLCASSSHRELVVNTEAFFGQGTRLTVV.

The genes are TRBV10-3 and TRBJ2-3, with TRBD1 matching over 10 bases. Germline lookup yields CDR1 ENHRY and CDR2 SYGVKD. The CDR3 totals 17 residues. V dropped 0 bases and J dropped 0; count of bases not matched to a gene: 3. CDR3 nucleotide sequence: TGTGCCATCAGTGAGTCGACAGGGGGCTATAGCACAGATACGCAGTATTTT. Translating it yields CAISESTGGYSTDTQYF.

The CDR3 loop is CASSFQRGWETQYF. The CDR3 nucleotides are TGTGCCAGCAGCTTCCAGCGGGGCTGGGAGACCCAGTACTTC. The chain joins TRBV11-2 to TRBJ2-5; 7 bases line up with TRBD2. CDR1 and CDR2 (germline): SGHAT, FQNNGV. This CDR3 is built from 14 residues. With 3 bases clipped from V and 5 bases from J, the junction kept 6 bases outside the gene matches.

The rearrangement uses TRBV14 and TRBJ2-5; a weak D match, TRBD2 (5 bases). The CDR3 totals 15 residues. Germline V CDR1 and CDR2: SGHDN, FVKESK. Trimming stripped 4 bases from V and 1 base from J, with 13 bases between. Written as DNA, the CDR3 is TGTGCCAGCAGCCTCTGGAATGAGGGCCAAGAGACCCAGTACTTC. This translates into CASSLWNEGQETQYF.

The chain carries TRBV18 and TRBJ1-1; 9 nucleotides align to TRBD1. The CDR3 covers 13 residues. Looked up from germline, CDR1 is KGHSH and CDR2 is LQKENI. V lost 7 bases and J lost 10; bases outside the gene matches: 10. For the CDR3, the DNA is TGTGCCAGCTTCCCGGGACAGGGTAGGGGAGCTTTCTTT. Its protein product is CASFPGQGRGAFF. The full variable domain, with the rest looked up from reference TRBV18 and TRBJ1-1, is NAGVMQNPRHLVRRRGQEARLRCSPMKGHSHVYWYRQLPEEGLKFMVYLQKENIIDESGMPKERFSAEFPKEGPSILRIQQVVRGDSAAYFCASFPGQGRGAFFGQGTRLTVV.

The genes are TRBV15 and TRBJ1-6, with D unresolved. Trimming cost V 1 base and J 0 bases, with 13 bases left between them. Germline CDR1 reads LNHNV; CDR2 reads YYDKDF (reference sequence). This CDR3 is 18 amino acids long. CDR3 sequence reads: CATSRGPGLSSYNSPLHF. In DNA form, the CDR3 reads TGTGCCACCAGCAGAGGACCGGGTTTAAGCTCCTATAATTCACCCCTCCACTTT.

CDR3 DNA sequence: TGCGCCAGCAGCCTGACAGGGGGCAATGAGCAGTTCTTC. It codes for CASSLTGGNEQFF. The genes are TRBV4-3 and TRBJ2-1, with TRBD1 matching 9 bases. Losses at the gene ends were 4 bases for V and 6 bases for J; bases not matched to a gene: 1. Germline V CDR1 and CDR2: LGHNA, YSLEER. This CDR3 contains 13 residues.

The chain joins TRBV6-1 to TRBJ1-2; no definite D call. The CDR3 loop spans 14 amino acids. The germline V gene has CDR1 MNHNS and CDR2 SASEGT. V dropped 2 bases and J dropped 3 bases, with 10 bases sitting between them. The CDR3 DNA reads TGTGCCAGCAGTGAATTTCCGAGGGACTATGGCTACACCTTC. This translates into CASSEFPRDYGYTF.

The gene calls are TRBV7-9 and TRBJ2-1; TRBD2 matches 7 bases. Germline V gene lookup returns CDR1 SEHNR and CDR2 FQNEAQ (reference sequence). With V trimmed by 1 base and J by 10 bases, 10 bases remained unmatched. The CDR3 has 15 residues. CDR3 coding DNA: TGTGCCAGCAGCTTAGTTTGGCAGGGACTACGCGAGCAGTTCTTC. Residues: CASSLVWQGLREQFF.

The gene calls are TRBV9 and TRBJ2-5; 7 bases align to TRBD2. V lost 3 bases, J lost 4 bases, and 12 bases stayed unmatched. The germline gives CDR1 SGDLS, CDR2 YYNGEE. The CDR3 runs 16 residues. Written as DNA, the CDR3 is TGTGCCAGCAGCGCCTTAGCGGGCCGTCTATCAGAGACCCAGTACTTC. Translation: CASSALAGRLSETQYF.

The V gene is TRBV7-6, the J gene TRBJ2-7; TRBD1 aligns across 9 bases. Unmatched junction bases numbered 8, after V lost 4 bases and J lost 4 bases. CDR1 SGHVS and CDR2 FNYEAQ come from the germline V gene. This CDR3 has 15 residues. The CDR3 loop is CASSSGQGGTYEQYF. The CDR3 coding sequence is TGTGCCAGCAGCTCGGGACAGGGAGGGACGTACGAGCAGTACTTC.

This chain links TRBV20-1 with TRBJ2-1; the D is unclear. Germline V gene data show CDR1 as DFQATT and CDR2 as SNEGSKA (reference sequence). This CDR3 contains 10 residues. V was trimmed by 6 bases and J by 9 bases, leaving 9 bases between them. The CDR3, as DNA: TGCAGTGCCGGGTCCCCTGAGCAGTTCTTC. Protein product: CSAGSPEQFF.

The rearrangement uses TRBV13 and TRBJ2-5; D may be TRBD1 (6 bases). The CDR3 is 13 residues long. CDR1 PRHDT and CDR2 FYEKMQ come from the germline V gene (reference sequence). With 3 bases removed from V and 5 bases from J, the gap between germline ends came to 10 bases. The CDR3 nucleotides read TGTGCCAGCAGCTTTAGTCAGGGGGAGACCCAGTACTTC. It translates to CASSFSQGETQYF.

The chain carries TRBV4-1 and TRBJ1-2; D ambiguous. The ends were cut back, 0 bases at V and 5 bases at J, with 13 bases in the middle. CDR3 length equals 15 residues. The germline V gene encodes CDR1 MGHRA and CDR2 YSYEKL. The CDR3 coding sequence is TGCGCCAGCAGCCAAGAAGGCAGCGAGACTTATGGCTACACCTTC. Translated: CASSQEGSETYGYTF.

The genes are TRBV5-1 and TRBJ2-3; the D is unclear. Germline V gives CDR1 SGHRS, CDR2 YFSETQ. The CDR3 sequence is 14 residues long. V lost 3 bases to trimming and J lost 6 bases, with 14 bases between them. In nucleotides, the CDR3 is TGCGCCAGCAGCTCCATAACTCCCACCGATACGCAGTATTTT. Amino acids: CASSSITPTDTQYF. The variable domain in full, completed from reference TRBV5-1 and TRBJ2-3, reads KAGVTQTPRYLIKTRGQQVTLSCSPISGHRSVSWYQQTPGQGLQFLFEYFSETQRNKGNFPGRFSGRQFSNSRSEMNVSTLELGDSALYLCASSSITPTDTQYFGPGTRLTVL.

The chain employs TRBV27 and TRBJ2-7; perhaps TRBD1 as D (5 bases). Germline CDR1 reads MNHEY; CDR2 reads SMNVEV (reference sequence). The CDR3 runs 15 residues. V gave up 3 bases and J gave up 7 bases, with 19 bases separating them. The CDR3 nucleotides read TGTGCCAGCAGTTTGGGGCGGCGTACCCGTCTGGAGCAGTACTTC. Translating gives CASSLGRRTRLEQYF.

This chain links TRBV7-3 with TRBJ2-2; 11 bases align to TRBD2. Germline V gene data show CDR1 as SGHTA and CDR2 as FQGTGA. V was pared by 4 bases and J by 6 bases, with 7 bases of the junction left unmatched. The CDR3 consists of 16 residues. DNA of the CDR3: TGTGCCAGCAGCTCGCCTAGCGGGGGGCTTGCCGGGGAGCTGTTTTTT. Translation gives CASSSPSGGLAGELFF.

The V and J genes are TRBV4-2 and TRBJ2-7; D gene uncertain. The germline V and J ends were trimmed by 1 base and 4 bases, with 8 bases remaining between them. Germline V CDR1 and CDR2: LGHNA, YNFKEQ. The CDR3 has 13 residues. The chain's CDR3 is CASSQGVRYEQYF. The CDR3, as DNA: TGTGCCAGCAGCCAAGGTGTGCGTTACGAGCAGTACTTC.